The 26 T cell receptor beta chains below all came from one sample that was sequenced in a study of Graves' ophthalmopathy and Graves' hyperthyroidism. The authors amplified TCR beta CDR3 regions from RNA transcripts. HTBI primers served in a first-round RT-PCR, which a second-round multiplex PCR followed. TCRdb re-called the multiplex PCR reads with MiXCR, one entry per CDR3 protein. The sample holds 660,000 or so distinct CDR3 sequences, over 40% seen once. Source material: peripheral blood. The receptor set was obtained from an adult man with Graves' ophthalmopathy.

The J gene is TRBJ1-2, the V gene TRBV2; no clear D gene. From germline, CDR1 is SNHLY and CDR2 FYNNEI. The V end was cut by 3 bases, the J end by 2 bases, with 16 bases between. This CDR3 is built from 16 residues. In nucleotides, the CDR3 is TGTGCCAGCAGTGAGGGAAATGGGCCAACAAACTATGGCTACACCTTC. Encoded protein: CASSEGNGPTNYGYTF.

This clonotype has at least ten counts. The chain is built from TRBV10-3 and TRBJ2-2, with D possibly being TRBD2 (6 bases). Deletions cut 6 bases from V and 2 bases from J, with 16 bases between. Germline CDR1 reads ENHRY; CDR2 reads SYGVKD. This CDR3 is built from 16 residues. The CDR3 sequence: CAISGGQTLNTGELFF. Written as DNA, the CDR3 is TGTGCCATCAGCGGAGGGCAGACCTTAAACACCGGGGAGCTGTTTTTT.

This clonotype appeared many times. The CDR3 sequence is CSAGRLAGGTPQYF. The CDR3 DNA is TGCAGTGCGGGTAGACTAGCGGGGGGGACACCCCAGTACTTC. The chain joins TRBV20-1 to TRBJ2-5; 14 nucleotides agree with TRBD2. This CDR3 has 14 residues. After removal of 6 bases from V and 9 bases from J, the junction contained 9 bases not matched to a gene. Germline V lookup: CDR1 DFQATT, CDR2 SNEGSKA (reference sequence).

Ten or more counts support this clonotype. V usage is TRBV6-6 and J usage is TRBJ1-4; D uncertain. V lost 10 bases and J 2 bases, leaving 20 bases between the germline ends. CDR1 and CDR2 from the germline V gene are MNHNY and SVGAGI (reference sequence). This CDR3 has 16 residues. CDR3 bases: TGTGCCATCGGACCCCGACCCCTGGCGACTAATGAAAAACTGTTTTTT. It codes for CAIGPRPLATNEKLFF.

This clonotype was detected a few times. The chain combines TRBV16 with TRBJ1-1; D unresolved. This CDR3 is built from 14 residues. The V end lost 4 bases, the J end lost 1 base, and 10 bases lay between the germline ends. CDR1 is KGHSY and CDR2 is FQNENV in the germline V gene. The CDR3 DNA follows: TGTGCCAGCAGCCTTGGACTGGCGAACACTGAAGCTTTCTTT. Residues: CASSLGLANTEAFF.

The CDR3 loop reads CSVEDLGQGGDEQFF. The CDR3 nucleotides are TGCAGCGTTGAAGATCTGGGACAGGGAGGCGATGAGCAGTTCTTC. J is TRBJ2-5 and V is TRBV29-1, with 9 bases lining up with TRBD1. The tail of the sequence fits TRBJ2-1 better, so the J call may be wrong. CDR1 and CDR2 (germline): SQVTM, ANQGSEA. This CDR3 spans 15 amino acids.

CDR3 coding DNA: TGTGCCTGGAGTCGGGACAGGGAGGGGCAGTACTTC. This translates into CAWSRDREGQYF. This chain connects TRBV30 to TRBJ2-7; 9 nucleotides align to TRBD1. The V gene end was trimmed by 2 bases and the J gene end by 9 bases; junction bases not matched to a gene: 5. The CDR3 extends over 12 amino acids. The V gene's germline CDR1 is GTSNPN and CDR2 SVGIG (reference sequence).

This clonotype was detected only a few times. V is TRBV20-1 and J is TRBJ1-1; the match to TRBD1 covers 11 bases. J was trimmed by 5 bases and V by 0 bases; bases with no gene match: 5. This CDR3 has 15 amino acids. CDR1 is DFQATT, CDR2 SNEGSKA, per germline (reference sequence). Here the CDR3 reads CSARDGGTGGTEAFF. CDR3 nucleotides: TGCAGTGCTAGAGATGGCGGGACAGGGGGGACTGAAGCTTTCTTT.

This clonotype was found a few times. The CDR3 DNA sequence: TGTGCCAGTAGTATAGGGCTAGCGGGAGTTGAGACCCAGTACTTC. It codes for CASSIGLAGVETQYF. The chain links TRBV19 to TRBJ2-5, with 10 bases aligning to TRBD2. The V gene's germline CDR1 is LNHDA and CDR2 SQIVND (reference sequence). This CDR3 has 15 residues. The J segment lost 5 bases and the V segment lost 1 base, leaving 4 bases of the junction unmatched.

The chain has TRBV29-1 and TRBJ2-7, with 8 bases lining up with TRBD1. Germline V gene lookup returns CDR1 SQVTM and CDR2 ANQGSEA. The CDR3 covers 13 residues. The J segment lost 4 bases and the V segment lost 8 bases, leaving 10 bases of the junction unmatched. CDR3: CSPGTGGRYEQYF. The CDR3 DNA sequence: TGCAGCCCTGGGACAGGAGGACGGTACGAGCAGTACTTC.

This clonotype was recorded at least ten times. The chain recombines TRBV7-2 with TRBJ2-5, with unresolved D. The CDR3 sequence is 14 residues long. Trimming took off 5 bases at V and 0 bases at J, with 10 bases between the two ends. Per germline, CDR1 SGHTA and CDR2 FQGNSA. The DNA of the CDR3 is TGTGCCAGCAGCCCCACCCTGTACCAAGAGACCCAGTACTTC. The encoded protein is CASSPTLYQETQYF.

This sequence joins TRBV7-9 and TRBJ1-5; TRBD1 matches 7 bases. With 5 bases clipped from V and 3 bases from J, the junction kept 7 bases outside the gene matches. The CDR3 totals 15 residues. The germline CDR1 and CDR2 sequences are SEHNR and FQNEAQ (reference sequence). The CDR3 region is CASSRTDRDNQPQHF. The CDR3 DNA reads TGTGCCAGCAGCAGAACAGACAGGGACAATCAGCCCCAGCATTTT.

CDR3 sequence (DNA): TGTGCCAGCATATCGGGACAGGGTACCGTCTACGAGCAGTACTTC. Its protein product is CASISGQGTVYEQYF. This chain links TRBV2 with TRBJ2-7, with 9 bases lining up with TRBD1. This CDR3 has 15 residues. The J segment lost 3 bases and the V segment lost 7 bases, leaving 10 bases of the junction unmatched. CDR1 and CDR2 (germline): SNHLY, FYNNEI. The full variable domain, with the rest looked up from reference TRBV2 and TRBJ2-7, is EPEVTQTPSHQVTQMGQEVILRCVPISNHLYFYWYRQILGQKVEFLVSFYNNEISEKSEIFDDQFSVERPDGSNFTLKIRSTKLEDSAMYFCASISGQGTVYEQYFGPGTRLTVT.

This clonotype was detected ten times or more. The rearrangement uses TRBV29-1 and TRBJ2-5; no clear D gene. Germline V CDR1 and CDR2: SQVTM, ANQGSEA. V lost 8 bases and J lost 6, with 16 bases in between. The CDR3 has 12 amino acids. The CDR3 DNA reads TGCAGCACCCGAGAAATTGGGAAGACCCAGTACTTC. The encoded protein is CSTREIGKTQYF.

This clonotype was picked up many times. CDR3 sequence reads: CASSARGVGEKLFF. In nucleotides, the CDR3 is TGTGCCAGCAGTGCCAGGGGTGTAGGTGAAAAACTGTTTTTT. The rearrangement uses TRBV6-1 and TRBJ1-4; the D gene is possibly TRBD1 (6 bases). Germline CDR1 and CDR2: MNHNS and SASEGT. Trimming cost V 4 bases and J 7 bases, with 13 bases left between them. CDR3 length equals 14 residues.

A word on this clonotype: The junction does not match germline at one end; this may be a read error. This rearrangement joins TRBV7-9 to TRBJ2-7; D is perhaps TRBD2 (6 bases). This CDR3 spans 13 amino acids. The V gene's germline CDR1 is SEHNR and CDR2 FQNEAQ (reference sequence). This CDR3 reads CASSAGPGREEYF. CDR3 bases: TGTGCCAGCAGTGCGGGGCCTGGCCGCGAGGAGTACTTC. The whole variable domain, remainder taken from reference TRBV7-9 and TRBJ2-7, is DTGVSQNPRHKITKRGQNVTFRCDPISEHNRLYWYRQTLGQGPEFLTYFQNEAQLEKSRLLSDRFSAERPKGSFSTLEIQRTEQGDSAMYLCASSAGPGREEYFGPGTRLTVT.

CDR3 amino acids: CASSPRRTGLEQYF. DNA for the CDR3: TGTGCCAGCAGCCCCCGCAGGACAGGGCTCGAGCAGTACTTC. The rearrangement uses TRBV11-2 and TRBJ2-7, with 8 bases fitting TRBD1. This CDR3 comprises 14 residues. CDR1 is SGHAT and CDR2 is FQNNGV in the germline V gene. The V segment lost 5 bases and the J segment 6 bases; nucleotides outside the gene matches: 9. Based on the CDR3 plus reference TRBV11-2 and TRBJ2-7, the full variable domain is EAGVAQSPRYKIIEKRQSVAFWCNPISGHATLYWYQQILGQGPKLLIQFQNNGVVDDSQLPKDRFSAERLKGVDSTLKIQPAKLEDSAVYLCASSPRRTGLEQYFGPGTRLTVT.

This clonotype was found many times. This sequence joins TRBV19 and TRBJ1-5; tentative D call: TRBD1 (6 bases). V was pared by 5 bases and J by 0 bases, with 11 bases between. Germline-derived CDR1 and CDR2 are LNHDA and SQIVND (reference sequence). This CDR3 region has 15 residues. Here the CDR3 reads CASSYNRVSNQPQHF. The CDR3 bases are TGTGCCAGTAGTTACAACAGGGTTAGCAATCAGCCCCAGCATTTT.

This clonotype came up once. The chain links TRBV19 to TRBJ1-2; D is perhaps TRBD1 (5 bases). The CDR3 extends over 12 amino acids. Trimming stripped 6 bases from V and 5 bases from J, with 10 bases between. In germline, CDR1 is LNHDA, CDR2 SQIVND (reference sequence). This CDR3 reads CASRRDGYGYTF. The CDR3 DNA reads TGTGCCAGTAGACGGGACGGGTATGGCTACACCTTC.

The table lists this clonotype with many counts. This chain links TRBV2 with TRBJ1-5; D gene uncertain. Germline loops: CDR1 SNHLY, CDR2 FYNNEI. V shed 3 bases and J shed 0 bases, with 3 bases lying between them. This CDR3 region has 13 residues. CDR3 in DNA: TGTGCCAGCAGTGATGATAGCAATCAGCCCCAGCATTTT. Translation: CASSDDSNQPQHF. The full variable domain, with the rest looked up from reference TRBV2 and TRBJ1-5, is EPEVTQTPSHQVTQMGQEVILRCVPISNHLYFYWYRQILGQKVEFLVSFYNNEISEKSEIFDDQFSVERPDGSNFTLKIRSTKLEDSAMYFCASSDDSNQPQHFGDGTRLSIL.

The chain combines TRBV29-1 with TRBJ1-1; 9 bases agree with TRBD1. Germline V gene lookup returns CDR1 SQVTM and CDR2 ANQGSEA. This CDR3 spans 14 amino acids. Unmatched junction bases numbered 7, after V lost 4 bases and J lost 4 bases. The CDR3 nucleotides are TGCAGCGTTGGGGGAACGGGACAGGGCACTGAAGCTTTCTTT. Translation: CSVGGTGQGTEAFF.

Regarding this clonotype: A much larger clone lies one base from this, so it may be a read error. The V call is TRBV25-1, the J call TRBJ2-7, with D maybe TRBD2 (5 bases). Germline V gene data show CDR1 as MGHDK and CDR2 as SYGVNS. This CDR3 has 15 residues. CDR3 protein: CASSEVLALGYERYF. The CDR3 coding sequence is TGTGCCAGCAGTGAAGTATTAGCGTTAGGATACGAGCGGTACTTC.

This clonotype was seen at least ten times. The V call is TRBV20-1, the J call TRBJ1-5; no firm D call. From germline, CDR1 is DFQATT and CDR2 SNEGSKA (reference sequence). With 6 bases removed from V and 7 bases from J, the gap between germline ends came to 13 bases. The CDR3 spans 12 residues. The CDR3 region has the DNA TGCAGTGCCATTGACGGCGGGCAGCCCCAGCATTTT. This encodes CSAIDGGQPQHF.

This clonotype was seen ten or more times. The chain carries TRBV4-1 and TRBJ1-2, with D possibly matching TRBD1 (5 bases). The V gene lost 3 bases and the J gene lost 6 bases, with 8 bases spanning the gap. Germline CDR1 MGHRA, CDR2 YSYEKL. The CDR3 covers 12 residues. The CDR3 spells CASSQTVNGYTF. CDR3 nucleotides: TGCGCCAGCAGCCAGACAGTAAATGGCTACACCTTC.

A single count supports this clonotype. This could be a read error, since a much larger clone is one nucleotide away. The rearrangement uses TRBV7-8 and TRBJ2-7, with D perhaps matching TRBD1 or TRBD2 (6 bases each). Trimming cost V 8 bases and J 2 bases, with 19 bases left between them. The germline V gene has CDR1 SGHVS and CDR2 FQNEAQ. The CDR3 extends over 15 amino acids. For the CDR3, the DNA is TGTGCCAGCGGCTACCGAGGAGGGGGGACCTACGAGCAGTACTTC. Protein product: CASGYRGGGTYEQYF.

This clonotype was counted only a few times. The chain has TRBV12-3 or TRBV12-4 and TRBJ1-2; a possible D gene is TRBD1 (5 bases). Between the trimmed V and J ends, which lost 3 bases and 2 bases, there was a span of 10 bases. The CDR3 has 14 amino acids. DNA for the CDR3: TGTGCCAGCAGTTTTTGGGCAGGGAACTATGGCTACACCTTC. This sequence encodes CASSFWAGNYGYTF.